This is a list of T cell receptor beta chains from one sample in a study of cytomegalovirus exposure and HLA in healthy donors. Clones were sequenced by immunoSEQ multiplex PCR, and TCRdb holds only the in-frame ones, with some missing. The sample includes around 67,000 clones, around 79% of them seen just once. The sample consisted of PBMCs. Receptors originate from a woman in her twenties or thirties in good health and CMV-seropositive. CDR3s include the opening cysteine and the closing phenylalanine or tryptophan. A D gene is named only where the DNA matches it firmly. Clone sizes are given selectively: once, few, many, or a class where the clone is expanded.

TRBV4-3	TRBJ2-7	NA	TRBD1	CASSLSDRGSREQYF	TGCGCCAGCAGCCTTTCAGACAGGGGTTCTAGGGAGCAGTACTTC
TRBV10-3	TRBJ2-2	few	TRBD2	CAIKGTSGTGELFF	TGTGCCATCAAGGGGACTAGCGGAACCGGGGAGCTGTTTTTT
TRBV19	TRBJ1-5	NA	NA	CASRTRTVSNQPQHF	TGTGCCAGTAGAACACGGACAGTTAGCAATCAGCCCCAGCATTTT
TRBV19	TRBJ2-3	NA	NA	CASTPRGAGNTDTQYF	TGTGCCAGTACTCCCCGAGGGGCGGGGAACACAGATACGCAGTATTTT
TRBV6-1	TRBJ2-7	NA	NA	CASRVQRAYEQYF	TGTGCCAGCAGGGTACAGAGGGCCTACGAGCAGTACTTC
TRBV28	TRBJ1-1	once	NA	CASITGRHTEAFF	TGTGCCAGCATTACAGGACGGCACACTGAAGCTTTCTTT
TRBV14	TRBJ2-5	NA	TRBD2	CASSHPGRAQETQYF	TGTGCCAGCAGCCATCCCGGGAGGGCCCAAGAGACCCAGTACTTC
TRBV28	TRBJ1-5	NA	TRBD1	CASSDRGNQPQHF	TGTGCCAGCAGTGACAGGGGAAATCAGCCCCAGCATTTT
TRBV29-1	TRBJ2-1	NA	NA	CSAGLYNEQFF	TGCAGCGCGGGACTGTACAATGAGCAGTTCTTC
TRBV28	TRBJ2-5	NA	NA	CASSLEETQYF	TGTGCCAGCAGTTTGGAGGAGACCCAGTACTTC
TRBV29-1	TRBJ2-1	NA	NA	CSVVLGAPGNEQFF	TGCAGCGTTGTATTGGGGGCTCCCGGGAATGAGCAGTTCTTC
TRBV7-2	TRBJ1-2	NA	TRBD1	CASSWTGGYGYTF	TGTGCCAGCAGCTGGACAGGGGGCTATGGCTACACCTTC
TRBV28	TRBJ2-7	once	TRBD1	CASSSLTGRSYEQYF	TGTGCCAGCAGTTCCTTGACAGGGCGCTCCTACGAGCAGTACTTC
TRBV14	TRBJ2-7	NA	TRBD1	CASSLGQGVQYEQYF	TGTGCCAGCAGCCTGGGACAGGGGGTTCAATACGAGCAGTACTTC
TRBV5-1	TRBJ2-3	NA	TRBD2	CASSPRLAGVSGTDTQYF	TGCGCCAGCAGCCCTCGACTAGCGGGAGTGAGTGGGACAGATACGCAGTATTTT
TRBV12-5	TRBJ2-2	NA	TRBD1	CASGLRSGSNRDRTNTGELFF	TGTGCTAGTGGTTTGAGGTCTGGCTCAAACCGGGACAGGACAAACACCGGGGAGCTGTTTTTT
TRBV19	TRBJ1-1	NA	TRBD1	CASSLDYRGMNTEAFF	TGTGCCAGTAGTCTCGATTACAGGGGAATGAACACTGAAGCTTTCTTT
TRBV6-5	TRBJ2-7	few	TRBD1	CASSYSTWDRDEQYF	TGTGCCAGCAGTTACTCGACGTGGGACAGGGACGAGCAGTACTTC
TRBV7-2	TRBJ2-4	NA	NA	CASSSGQTRLKNIQYF	TGTGCCAGCAGCTCCGGACAGACTCGATTAAAAAACATTCAGTACTTC
TRBV14	TRBJ1-1	NA	TRBD1	CASSQGQGEGEAFF	TGTGCCAGCAGCCAAGGACAGGGGGAGGGTGAAGCTTTCTTT
TRBV9	TRBJ1-1	NA	TRBD1	CASSARQGTGTEAFF	TGTGCCAGCAGCGCAAGACAGGGGACTGGCACTGAAGCTTTCTTT
TRBV29-1	TRBJ2-3	NA	NA	CSVATREADTQYF	TGCAGCGTTGCGACTAGGGAAGCAGATACGCAGTATTTT
TRBV7-8	TRBJ2-1	NA	TRBD2	CASSHPGAGGPHEQFF	TGTGCCAGCAGCCACCCCGGAGCGGGAGGGCCCCATGAGCAGTTCTTC
TRBV5-1	TRBJ2-3	NA	NA	CASSLQFRDTQYF	TGCGCCAGCAGCTTGCAGTTCAGAGATACGCAGTATTTT
TRBV11-2	TRBJ1-5	NA	TRBD1	CASSSLTGARNQPQHF	TGTGCCAGCAGCTCTCTGACAGGGGCCAGAAATCAGCCCCAGCATTTT
TRBV29-1	TRBJ2-3	NA	TRBD1	CSVGGTGAADTQYF	TGCAGCGTTGGGGGGACAGGGGCCGCCGATACGCAGTATTTT
TRBV9	TRBJ1-6	NA	TRBD1	CASSVAGGHSPLHF	TGTGCCAGCAGCGTAGCAGGGGGCCATTCACCCCTCCACTTT
TRBV6-5	TRBJ1-2	NA	NA	CASSPVGGDGYTF	TGTGCCAGCAGCCCCGTGGGGGGTGATGGCTACACCTTC
TRBV6-6	TRBJ1-2	NA	TRBD1	CASSSKVDRANGYTF	TGTGCCAGCAGCTCCAAGGTCGACAGGGCCAATGGCTACACCTTC
TRBV6-1	TRBJ2-7	NA	NA	CASSAERSYEQYF	TGTGCCAGCAGTGCCGAGAGAAGCTACGAGCAGTACTTC